There are a few counts of the clone carrying this T cell receptor (beta chain). Its specificity is not known. Germline V gives CDR1 MNHEY, CDR2 SVGEGT. Trimming removed 2 bases at V and 0 bases at J, with 4 bases between. There are 13 residues in the CDR3. Treatment meaning: approximately 10-day PBMC culture with coronavirus spike peptide pools or control peptides (ViraFEST assay). Wells that each held around 2.1 million PBMCs were cultured with 8 to 10 IU/ml IL-2 and approximately 9 ug/ml peptide pools. This sample stems from a study of vaccination and CD4 T cells after COVID-19. The Oncomine TCR Beta short-read assay sequenced DNA from cultured CD4+ T cells. Cultured CD4+ T cells yielded the extracted genomic DNA. One entry per CDR3 protein results from TCRdb running MiXCR on the PCR reads. Counted here are more than 8,000 distinct CDR3 sequences, about 28% occurring once; the ten biggest clones make up 15%.

The chain links TRBV6-2 or TRBV6-3 to TRBJ1-2; D gene uncertain. The material sequenced was CD4+ T cells from blood, cultured in vitro, taken after SARS-CoV-2 vaccination. The origin of this receptor is a human donor who had recovered from COVID-19. The CDR3 DNA is TGTGCCAGCAGTTACCTGTCTAACTATGGCTACACCTTC. It translates to CASSYLSNYGYTF.